These 6 T cell receptor beta chains were all obtained from the same sample, sequenced in a study of blood T cell repertoires in COVID-19. Using immunoSEQ multiplex PCR, the repertoire was profiled, and TCRdb retains in-frame clones only, with some absent. Among about 100,000 clones listed, roughly 84% were seen once. The sequenced sample was peripheral blood. The receptors shown here come from a human donor in a cohort sampled during active COVID-19.

This chain links TRBV6-6 with TRBJ2-2, with 11 bases fitting TRBD2. Looked up from germline, CDR1 is MNHNY and CDR2 is SVGAGI (reference sequence). Trimming cost V 7 bases and J 5 bases; bases outside gene matches: 6. The CDR3 loop spans 15 amino acids. The CDR3 protein is CASNKLAGATGELFF. The CDR3 bases are TGTGCCAGCAATAAACTAGCGGGAGCTACCGGGGAGCTGTTTTTT.

This sequence joins TRBV30 and TRBJ2-5; a possible D gene is TRBD2 (6 bases). The germline CDR1 and CDR2 sequences are GTSNPN and SVGIG (reference sequence). This CDR3 spans 13 amino acids. The ends were cut back, 3 bases at V and 1 base at J, with 9 bases in the middle. This chain's CDR3 is CAWRLAPQETQYF. The CDR3 region has the DNA TGTGCCTGGAGACTAGCACCCCAAGAGACCCAGTACTTC. The complete variable domain, with remaining parts taken from reference TRBV30 and TRBJ2-5, reads SQTIHQWPATLVQPVGSPLSLECTVEGTSNPNLYWYRQAAGRGLQLLFYSVGIGQISSEVPQNLSASRPQDRQFILSSKKLLLSDSGFYLCAWRLAPQETQYFGPGTRLLVL.

The chain joins TRBV19 to TRBJ1-5; possible D gene TRBD1, 5 bases. Trimming pared 7 bases from V and 9 bases from J, leaving 19 bases between. This CDR3 has 14 amino acids. Germline CDR1 is LNHDA and CDR2 is SQIVND (reference sequence). The CDR3 DNA follows: TGTGCCAGTACCCCGGCCGGAGTAAGGGGGCCCCAGCATTTT. It translates to CASTPAGVRGPQHF.

The chain couples TRBV6-4 to TRBJ1-2; D call uncertain. V was pared by 6 bases and J by 8 bases, with 13 bases between. The CDR3 is 12 residues long. Per the germline V gene, CDR1 is MRHNA and CDR2 is SNTAGT. The CDR3 protein is CASRTAFGGYTF. The CDR3 DNA is TGTGCCAGCAGAACAGCCTTTGGGGGCTACACCTTC.

This rearrangement joins TRBV20-1 to TRBJ1-2; TRBD1 agrees at 7 bases. The CDR3 runs 11 residues. Per the germline V gene, CDR1 is DFQATT and CDR2 is SNEGSKA (reference sequence). J lost 8 bases, V lost 5 bases, and 5 bases had no gene match. The CDR3 is CSAEGAPGYTF. For the CDR3, the DNA is TGCAGTGCTGAGGGGGCGCCCGGCTACACCTTC.

This clone was seen once. The chain has TRBV11-2 and TRBJ2-1, with 13 bases fitting TRBD2. The V gene's germline CDR1 is SGHAT and CDR2 FQNNGV. After removal of 10 bases from V and 1 base from J, the junction contained 10 bases not matched to a gene. The CDR3 extends over 17 amino acids. CDR3 in DNA: TGTGCCACCTTAAGACTAGCGGGGGGAGGATCCTACAATGAGCAGTTCTTC. This sequence encodes CATLRLAGGGSYNEQFF.